The rows below give T cell receptor beta chains drawn from one sample of a study of CD8+ T cells in alopecia areata. This table comes from immunoSEQ multiplex PCR, and its TCRdb copy is limited to in-frame clones, with some not included. The repertoire has about 150,000 clones, roughly 60% of them found once; the top ten carry over 4%. Sequenced: CD4+ T cells sorted from blood. These receptor sequences come from a human donor in good health. Both conserved end residues are part of each CDR3. A D gene is named only where the DNA matches it firmly. Not all rows give a size; the values are once, few, many and, for expanded clones, a class.

j_call d_call v_call clone_size cdr3_nt cdr3_aa
TRBJ2-3 TRBD2 TRBV28 . TGTGCCAGCAGTTCGACTAGCAGTAGGGCAGATACGCAGTATTTT CASSSTSSRADTQYF
TRBJ2-2 TRBD1 TRBV30 once TGTGCCTGGACAGGACAGGGGGCCGGGGAGCTGTTTTTT CAWTGQGAGELFF
TRBJ2-6 . TRBV29-1 . TGCAGCGTTTCCTGGGGGAAAAAGTCTGGGGCCAACGTCCTGACTTTC CSVSWGKKSGANVLTF
TRBJ2-7 . TRBV27 . TGTGCCAGCAGTTTACGGGGCACCTACGAGCAGTACTTC CASSLRGTYEQYF
TRBJ2-2 TRBD2 TRBV19 . TGTGCCAACGCGGGGACCGGGACTAGCGGGAGGGGGGAGCTGTTTTTT CANAGTGTSGRGELFF
TRBJ2-2 . TRBV2 . TGTGCCGGTAGGAGCGGTCGGCCCAACACCGGGGAGCTGTTTTTT CAGRSGRPNTGELFF
TRBJ2-4 . TRBV5-6 . TGTGCCAGCAGCCCGAAAGCCTGGGCCAAAAACATTCAGTACTTC CASSPKAWAKNIQYF
TRBJ2-1 TRBD2 TRBV29-1 . TGCAGCGCGCTAGCGGGCCCCCGGGTCTTC CSALAGPRVF
TRBJ2-1 TRBD2 TRBV30 . TGTGCCTGGGCCAAGGGACTAGCGGCACGGGAGTTCTTC CAWAKGLAAREFF
TRBJ1-5 TRBD1 TRBV6-5 . TGTGCCAGCAGAGAGGACAGGGGCGGTCATCAGCCCCAGCATTTT CASREDRGGHQPQHF
TRBJ2-3 . TRBV28 . TGTGCCAGGGTGCACGAATGGGCAGATACGCAGTATTTT CARVHEWADTQYF
TRBJ2-1 . TRBV29-1 . TGCAGCGTCGATAGCAGGGTCAATGAGCAGTTCTTC CSVDSRVNEQFF